The 17 T cell receptor beta chains presented below share a single source sample, sequenced in a study of cytomegalovirus exposure and HLA in healthy donors. 60 Vbeta and 13 Jbeta primers were used in PCR. Assay: immunoSEQ multiplex PCR; the TCRdb copy retains only in-frame clones and omits some. The sample holds about 170,000 clones, roughly 79% seen once. Source material: PBMCs. The receptors derive from a woman in her late teens or twenties in good health and CMV-seropositive.

This clone was counted once. The chain links TRBV7-9 to TRBJ1-4; the D gene is possibly TRBD1 (5 bases). The CDR3 extends over 16 amino acids. Trimming removed 2 bases at V and 4 bases at J, with 14 bases between. CDR1 and CDR2 (germline): SEHNR, FQNEAQ (reference sequence). The CDR3 DNA reads as TGTGCCAGCAGCTTACGTCTAGGAGGGGATAATGAAAAACTGTTTTTT. It encodes CASSLRLGGDNEKLFF.

The chain carries TRBV5-4 and TRBJ2-5; 7 positions agree with TRBD2. The CDR3 contains 13 residues. Trimming took 7 bases from V and 5 from J; bases not matched to a gene: 8. CDR1 and CDR2 (germline): SGHNT, YYREEE (reference sequence). The DNA for the CDR3 is TGTGCCAGCGCGTGGGCCGGGGGGGAGACCCAGTACTTC. This encodes CASAWAGGETQYF.

V gene TRBV7-9 combines with J gene TRBJ2-7; TRBD1 matches at 7 bases. CDR1 and CDR2 (germline): SEHNR, FQNEAQ (reference sequence). The CDR3 extends over 11 amino acids. V dropped 5 bases and J dropped 8; count of bases not matched to a gene: 3. Written as DNA, the CDR3 is TGTGCCAGCAGCCCGGGACAGCAGCAGTACTTC. Translated, it gives CASSPGQQQYF. Full variable domain (rest looked up from reference TRBV7-9 and TRBJ2-7): DTGVSQNPRHKITKRGQNVTFRCDPISEHNRLYWYRQTLGQGPEFLTYFQNEAQLEKSRLLSDRFSAERPKGSFSTLEIQRTEQGDSAMYLCASSPGQQQYFGPGTRLTVT.

Here the CDR3 DNA reads TGCGCCAGCAGCTTGACTAGCGGGATCACAGATACGCAGTATTTT. Translating gives CASSLTSGITDTQYF. The chain uses TRBV5-1 and TRBJ2-3; 10 bases line up with TRBD2. CDR1 is SGHRS, CDR2 YFSETQ, per germline. The junction had 1 base not matched to a gene; V was cut back by 1 base and J by 2 bases. This CDR3 has 15 residues.

The chain uses TRBV7-6 and TRBJ2-5; TRBD2 matches at 7 bases. The V segment lost 1 base and the J segment 4 bases; nucleotides outside the gene matches: 6. The V gene's germline CDR1 is SGHVS and CDR2 FNYEAQ. The CDR3 runs to 15 residues. In nucleotides, the CDR3 is TGTGCCAGCAGCTTAGACGCAGGGAGGGGAGAGACCCAGTACTTC. Its protein is CASSLDAGRGETQYF. The full variable domain, in which reference TRBV7-6 and TRBJ2-5 provide the parts outside the CDR3, is GAGVSQSPRYKVTKRGQDVALRCDPISGHVSLYWYRQALGQGPEFLTYFNYEAQQDKSGLPNDRFSAERPEGSISTLTIQRTEQRDSAMYRCASSLDAGRGETQYFGPGTRLLVL.

The chain combines TRBV27 with TRBJ1-4; D call uncertain. Per germline, CDR1 MNHEY and CDR2 SMNVEV (reference sequence). The CDR3 has 11 amino acids. V was cut by 5 bases and J by 7 bases, with 5 bases left in between. CDR3 region: CASSSGEKLFF. The CDR3 nucleotides read TGTGCCAGCAGTAGCGGTGAAAAACTGTTTTTT.

The rearrangement uses TRBV18 and TRBJ1-6; D remains unclear. The CDR3 length is 15 residues. Germline V lookup: CDR1 KGHSH, CDR2 LQKENI. Trimming cost V 5 bases and J 7 bases, with 15 bases left between them. The CDR3 sequence: CASSAFRHDNSPLHF. CDR3 bases: TGTGCCAGCTCAGCGTTTCGACATGACAATTCACCCCTCCACTTT.

The chain uses TRBV7-9 and TRBJ1-1, with 7 bases identical to TRBD1. CDR3 length: 12 amino acids. The J segment lost 11 bases and the V segment lost 5 bases, leaving 8 bases of the junction unmatched. Germline lookup yields CDR1 SEHNR and CDR2 FQNEAQ (reference sequence). The CDR3 sequence: CASSPRDSRAFF. CDR3 DNA sequence: TGTGCCAGCAGCCCACGGGACAGTCGGGCTTTCTTT.

This rearrangement joins TRBV27 to TRBJ1-6; D might be TRBD1 (6 bases). Germline V gene lookup returns CDR1 MNHEY and CDR2 SMNVEV (reference sequence). The V end lost 5 bases, the J end lost 9 bases, and 11 bases lay between the germline ends. This CDR3 region has 13 residues. The CDR3 DNA reads TGTGCCAGCAGTAACAGGGTTGCTTCACCCCTCCACTTT. Its translation: CASSNRVASPLHF.

The chain links TRBV20-1 to TRBJ1-1; weak D call: TRBD1 (5 bases). The germline V and J ends were trimmed by 7 bases and 11 bases, with 8 bases remaining between them. Germline values: CDR1 DFQATT, CDR2 SNEGSKA (reference sequence). This CDR3 is built from 8 residues. The CDR3 is CSDKGAFF. DNA of the CDR3: TGCAGTGATAAGGGGGCTTTCTTT.

The rearrangement joins TRBV9 to TRBJ2-7; 7 nucleotides agree with TRBD2. V shed 0 bases and J 3 bases; nucleotides not matched to a gene: 3. CDR1 SGDLS and CDR2 YYNGEE come from the germline V gene. The length of the CDR3 is 14 residues. CDR3 sequence (DNA): TGTGCCAGCAGCGTAGAGTGGGGGGGCTACGAGCAGTACTTC. It specifies CASSVEWGGYEQYF. The full variable domain, rest sourced from reference TRBV9 and TRBJ2-7, is DSGVTQTPKHLITATGQRVTLRCSPRSGDLSVYWYQQSLDQGLQFLIQYYNGEERAKGNILERFSAQQFPDLHSELNLSSLELGDSALYFCASSVEWGGYEQYFGPGTRLTVT.

The rearrangement joins TRBV6-6 to TRBJ1-5; the D gene is possibly TRBD1 (6 bases). Trimming cost V 2 bases and J 0 bases, with 8 bases left between them. CDR1 is MNHNY, CDR2 SVGAGI, per germline (reference sequence). The CDR3 loop spans 15 amino acids. CDR3: CASSYGDISNQPQHF. CDR3 DNA: TGTGCCAGCAGTTACGGGGACATTAGCAATCAGCCCCAGCATTTT.

J is TRBJ2-6 and V is TRBV7-9, with D perhaps matching TRBD1 (5 bases). V was pared by 5 bases and J by 4 bases, with 9 bases between. Per the germline V gene, CDR1 is SEHNR and CDR2 is FQNEAQ (reference sequence). CDR3 length: 14 residues. This CDR3 reads CASSQWTGANVLTF. DNA for the CDR3: TGTGCCAGCAGCCAATGGACAGGGGCCAACGTCCTGACTTTC.

The DNA of the CDR3 is TGCGCCAGCAGCTTGAGCGACGTGGAAACTAATGAAAAACTGTTTTTT. Its protein is CASSLSDVETNEKLFF. The rearrangement joins TRBV5-1 to TRBJ1-4; D remains ambiguous. CDR3 size: 16 residues. V dropped 1 base and J dropped 1 base, with 11 bases sitting between them. Germline assignment: CDR1 SGHRS and CDR2 YFSETQ.

The J gene is TRBJ2-7, the V gene TRBV18; 8 bases align to TRBD2. J gave up 6 bases and V 2 bases, and 9 bases lay outside the gene matches. There are 15 residues in the CDR3. CDR1 and CDR2 (germline): KGHSH, LQKENI. The CDR3 nucleotides are TGTGCCAGCTCACCAGTCTCAGCGGGGGTTAGCGAGCAGTACTTC. It yields the protein CASSPVSAGVSEQYF.

The sample holds a few counts of this clone. Other DNA sequences in this specimen translate into the identical CDR3. The J gene is TRBJ1-1, the V gene TRBV19, with a tentative D call TRBD1 (6 bases). The CDR3 has 14 residues. Deletions cut 2 bases from V and 3 bases from J, with 10 bases between. CDR1 is LNHDA, CDR2 SQIVND, per germline (reference sequence). CDR3 loop: CASSIPGVDTEAFF. The CDR3 DNA reads as TGTGCCAGTAGTATACCAGGGGTGGACACTGAAGCTTTCTTT.

The J gene is TRBJ1-5, the V gene TRBV28; possible D gene TRBD1, 5 bases. The ends were cut back, 9 bases at V and 0 bases at J, with 21 bases in the middle. The germline CDR1 and CDR2 sequences are MDHEN and SYDVKM. The CDR3 is made up of 17 amino acids. The CDR3 here is CASLERQQYDSNQPQHF. CDR3 DNA: TGTGCCAGTTTAGAGCGACAGCAGTATGATAGCAATCAGCCCCAGCATTTT. Full variable domain (missing parts from reference TRBV28 and TRBJ1-5): DVKVTQSSRYLVKRTGEKVFLECVQDMDHENMFWYRQDPGLGLRLIYFSYDVKMKEKGDIPEGYSVSREKKERFSLILESASTNQTSMYLCASLERQQYDSNQPQHFGDGTRLSIL.